One and the same sample provided the 19 T cell receptor beta chains below, sequenced in a study of shared clonotypes between healthy human individuals. Profiled with immunoSEQ multiplex PCR; TCRdb holds only in-frame clones, not every one. The table includes about 690,000 clones, about 90% detected once. The sequenced sample consisted of memory CD8+ T cells from PBMCs. As to subset: CD45RO+ cells pooled with CCR7-negative TemRA cells. The receptors shown here come from a man aged 18-30 years in good health. Some clones in this sample may be carry-over from other donors' samples.

Ten or more counts support this clone. The V and J genes are TRBV27 and TRBJ2-1; 11 nucleotides match TRBD2. Germline trimming cut 3 bases from V and 10 bases from J; bases unmatched to any gene: 11. The CDR3 runs to 16 residues. Looked up from germline, CDR1 is MNHEY and CDR2 is SMNVEV (reference sequence). CDR3 loop: CASSLFPGLAAIEQFF. The CDR3 DNA follows: TGTGCCAGCAGTTTGTTCCCGGGACTAGCGGCCATCGAGCAGTTCTTC.

The rearrangement joins TRBV6-1 to TRBJ2-7; TRBD1 matches at 11 bases. Germline-derived CDR1 and CDR2 are MNHNS and SASEGT. Losses at the gene ends were 3 bases for V and 6 bases for J; bases not matched to a gene: 13. The CDR3 contains 17 residues. The CDR3 is CASSEFLGQGVDREQYF. CDR3 coding DNA: TGTGCCAGCAGTGAGTTCTTGGGACAGGGGGTCGATCGCGAGCAGTACTTC.

The chain joins TRBV28 to TRBJ2-1; no reliable D call. Trimming removed 7 bases at V and 3 bases at J, with 13 bases between. This CDR3 comprises 14 residues. From germline, CDR1 is MDHEN and CDR2 SYDVKM. CDR3 sequence: CASNSGPLYNEQFF. Written as DNA, the CDR3 is TGTGCCAGCAATTCCGGGCCCCTCTACAATGAGCAGTTCTTC.

The CDR3 sequence is CASSSGQGSQDTQYF. Here the CDR3 DNA reads TGTGCCAGCAGCTCGGGACAGGGGTCTCAAGATACGCAGTATTTT. The chain carries TRBV5-8 and TRBJ2-3, with 10 bases identical to TRBD1. CDR3 length: 15 amino acids. Germline V gene sequence: CDR1 SGHTS, CDR2 YDEGEE. V shed 3 bases and J 5 bases; nucleotides not matched to a gene: 6.

The CDR3 region is CASGTGAGNTIYF. CDR3 DNA sequence: TGTGCCTCCGGGACAGGGGCCGGAAACACCATATATTTT. This chain connects TRBV18 to TRBJ1-3, with TRBD1 identical over 10 bases. The junction had 5 bases not matched to a gene; V was cut back by 11 bases and J by 4 bases. The CDR3 has 13 residues. Per germline, CDR1 KGHSH and CDR2 LQKENI.

This chain connects TRBV27 to TRBJ2-3; 10 nucleotides align to TRBD1. Per germline, CDR1 MNHEY and CDR2 SMNVEV (reference sequence). This CDR3 has 16 amino acids. Unmatched junction bases numbered 10, after V lost 5 bases and J lost 5 bases. CDR3 nucleotides: TGTGCCAGCAGTGGGAGACAGGGGGCATCCGTAGATACGCAGTATTTT. Translating gives CASSGRQGASVDTQYF.

The chain recombines TRBV28 with TRBJ1-5; TRBD1 is a possible D gene (5 bases). Germline CDR1 reads MDHEN; CDR2 reads SYDVKM. V lost 8 bases and J 4 bases, leaving 15 bases between the germline ends. This CDR3 comprises 14 residues. CDR3 region: CASRSPGWNQPQHF. The CDR3 DNA reads TGTGCCAGCCGAAGTCCAGGGTGGAATCAGCCCCAGCATTTT.

This clone appeared a single time. The rearrangement uses TRBV27 and TRBJ2-6; D is uncertain. This CDR3 is 17 amino acids long. The V gene's germline CDR1 is MNHEY and CDR2 SMNVEV (reference sequence). Trimming took off 6 bases at V and 0 bases at J, with 15 bases between the two ends. DNA of the CDR3: TGTGCCAGCAGGAGTTGGGCAGCTAGCTCTGGGGCCAACGTCCTGACTTTC. Amino acids: CASRSWAASSGANVLTF.

The J gene is TRBJ2-1, the V gene TRBV4-2; 8 nucleotides align to TRBD1. Germline CDR1 LGHNA, CDR2 YNFKEQ. The CDR3 extends over 17 amino acids. Losses at the gene ends were 4 bases for V and 2 bases for J; bases not matched to a gene: 10. CDR3 bases: TGTGCCAGCAGCCGCAGGGGGCAGTTTAGCCCCTACAATGAGCAGTTCTTC. This gives the protein CASSRRGQFSPYNEQFF.

The V gene is TRBV7-9, the J gene TRBJ2-6; weak D call: TRBD1 (5 bases). Germline assignment: CDR1 SEHNR and CDR2 FQNEAQ (reference sequence). CDR3 length: 16 residues. The V gene lost 3 bases and the J gene lost 0 bases, with 9 bases spanning the gap. The chain's CDR3 is CASSFNRRSGANVLTF. DNA for the CDR3: TGTGCCAGCAGCTTCAACAGGCGCTCTGGGGCCAACGTCCTGACTTTC.

The gene calls are TRBV7-9 and TRBJ1-4; 7 positions agree with TRBD1. CDR1 and CDR2 from the germline V gene are SEHNR and FQNEAQ (reference sequence). The length of the CDR3 is 15 residues. V shed 6 bases and J 8 bases; nucleotides not matched to a gene: 12. CDR3 in amino acids: CASRSKQGTAEKLFF. For the CDR3, the DNA is TGTGCCAGCAGGTCCAAACAGGGGACCGCGGAAAAACTGTTTTTT. The complete variable domain, with remaining parts taken from reference TRBV7-9 and TRBJ1-4, reads DTGVSQNPRHKITKRGQNVTFRCDPISEHNRLYWYRQTLGQGPEFLTYFQNEAQLEKSRLLSDRFSAERPKGSFSTLEIQRTEQGDSAMYLCASRSKQGTAEKLFFGSGTQLSVL.

This clone has a count of ten or more. A much larger clonotype is one base distant, so this may be a read error. The V gene is TRBV6-4, the J gene TRBJ2-6; D is uncertain. The V gene's germline CDR1 is MRHNA and CDR2 SNTAGT. The length of the CDR3 is 14 residues. V dropped 2 bases and J dropped 0 bases, with 2 bases sitting between them. CDR3 in DNA: TGTGCCAGCAGTGACAACTCTGGGGCCAACGTCCTGACTTTC. Its translation: CASSDNSGANVLTF.

This chain links TRBV15 with TRBJ2-5; D is unresolved. CDR3 size: 13 residues. Trimming took 1 base from V and 5 from J, leaving 8 bases between them. Per germline, CDR1 LNHNV and CDR2 YYDKDF (reference sequence). The CDR3 bases are TGTGCCACCAGCAGAGGCGCTGCGGAGACCCAGTACTTC. This translates into CATSRGAAETQYF.

The genes are TRBV2 and TRBJ1-5, with 8 bases that match TRBD1. CDR1 is SNHLY, CDR2 FYNNEI, per germline. V lost 5 bases to trimming and J lost 0 bases; unmatched junction nucleotides: 9. This CDR3 spans 17 amino acids. CDR3 in amino acids: CASSPRGTGHSNQPQHF. The CDR3 bases are TGTGCCAGCAGTCCGAGAGGGACAGGTCATAGCAATCAGCCCCAGCATTTT.

V is TRBV4-2 and J is TRBJ2-3; 7 bases are a match to TRBD2. Germline-derived CDR1 and CDR2 are LGHNA and YNFKEQ. Losses at the gene ends were 0 bases for V and 5 bases for J; bases not matched to a gene: 8. This CDR3 has 16 amino acids. CDR3 region: CASSQDGAGDQDTQYF. CDR3 nucleotides: TGTGCCAGCAGCCAAGACGGGGCGGGAGATCAAGATACGCAGTATTTT.

This clone appeared once. This sequence joins TRBV6-1 and TRBJ1-1, with a weak D call TRBD1 (5 bases). Trimming removed 3 bases at V and 4 bases at J, with 12 bases between. The CDR3 runs to 14 residues. Germline CDR1 and CDR2: MNHNS and SASEGT. CDR3 nucleotides: TGTGCCAGCAGTGAGCCAGGGAGGAGCACTGAAGCTTTCTTT. Amino acids: CASSEPGRSTEAFF.

This clone appeared a few times. The rearrangement links TRBV10-3 to TRBJ1-2; D unresolved. The CDR3 extends over 13 amino acids. Germline V gene data show CDR1 as ENHRY and CDR2 as SYGVKD. V gave up 5 bases and J gave up 8 bases, with 15 bases separating them. The CDR3 DNA is TGTGCCATCAGTCACGGATCTCTTTGGGGCTACACCTTC. This codes for CAISHGSLWGYTF.

The chain uses TRBV6-5 and TRBJ2-3; a weak D match, TRBD2 (6 bases). V was shortened by 1 base and J by 4 bases, with 15 bases between the two germline ends. The CDR3 consists of 16 residues. Germline V gene data show CDR1 as MNHEY and CDR2 as SVGAGI. Written as DNA, the CDR3 is TGTGCCAGCAGTTACTTCGGGGGTCTCGGCGCAGATACGCAGTATTTT. It is translated as CASSYFGGLGADTQYF.

V is TRBV30 and J is TRBJ2-1; D remains unclear. V was trimmed by 1 base and J by 7 bases, leaving 8 bases between them. Germline-derived CDR1 and CDR2 are GTSNPN and SVGIG (reference sequence). The CDR3 sequence is 12 residues long. CDR3 nucleotides: TGTGCCTGGAGTGACCTAAGGAATGAGCAGTTCTTC. It translates to CAWSDLRNEQFF.